Below, one T cell receptor (beta chain) is given with its context. This record comes from a study of blood T cell repertoires in COVID-19. Study context: The United States, Italy and Spain supplied acute and convalescent COVID-19 samples. Nucleic acid was either cDNA or gDNA, and it came from T cells, B-cell-depleted T cells, or PBMCs.

Donors were grouped by their self-reported clinical history. Germline V CDR1 and CDR2: SGHRS, YFSETQ. V dropped 4 bases and J dropped 0 bases, with 7 bases sitting between them. The CDR3 runs 14 residues. Study processing details: Estimated nucleated cell counts came from reference gene primer amplification. TCRdb's copy holds only in-frame clones and misses some; the assay was immunoSEQ multiplex PCR. V, J and clone size were drawn from that table, and D and trimming were deduced from the DNA. This table holds approximately 140,000 clones, roughly 90% found once. Source material: PBMCs or T cells enriched from blood (not recorded which). The source is a woman in her thirties with acute COVID-19. This rearrangement joins TRBV5-1 to TRBJ2-2, with a weak D call TRBD2 (5 bases). DNA of the CDR3: TGCGCCAGCAGCGTACTAGCGAACACCGGGGAGCTGTTTTTT. As protein: CASSVLANTGELFF.